Presented here are 10 T cell receptor beta chains from one specimen sequenced in a study of shared clonotypes between healthy human individuals. Repertoires were generated with immunoSEQ multiplex PCR, while TCRdb's copy carries only in-frame clones and drops some. The sample lists 950,000 to 1,300,000 clones, approximately 68% seen once, with about 1.5% in the top ten. The sample comprised memory CD4+ T cells sorted from blood. Subset reported: CD45RA-negative fraction. The receptors were gathered from a man aged 18 to 30 in good health.

The genes are TRBV28 and TRBJ1-2, with D unclear. Trimming removed 3 bases from V and 0 bases from J, with 11 bases in between. The CDR3 runs to 15 residues. The germline V gene has CDR1 MDHEN and CDR2 SYDVKM. CDR3 region: CASSLGGISNYGYTF. The DNA for the CDR3 is TGTGCCAGCAGTTTGGGTGGGATCTCTAACTATGGCTACACCTTC.

The V and J genes are TRBV7-9 and TRBJ1-1; D unresolved. In germline, CDR1 is SEHNR, CDR2 FQNEAQ (reference sequence). V lost 2 bases and J 1 base, leaving 5 bases between the germline ends. The CDR3 covers 13 residues. DNA for the CDR3: TGTGCCAGCAGCTTAAATGGGAACACTGAAGCTTTCTTT. This codes for CASSLNGNTEAFF.

CDR3 in DNA: TGTGCCAGCAGTGGACAGGGGTTTTACTATGGCTACACCTTC. It codes for CASSGQGFYYGYTF. The rearrangement uses TRBV6-1 and TRBJ1-2; 8 bases line up with TRBD1. This CDR3 is built from 14 residues. Germline trimming cut 4 bases from V and 3 bases from J; bases unmatched to any gene: 4. Germline-derived CDR1 and CDR2 are MNHNS and SASEGT.

V gene TRBV2 combines with J gene TRBJ1-1; D uncertain. Germline V gene sequence: CDR1 SNHLY, CDR2 FYNNEI. The CDR3 covers 13 residues. The germline V and J ends were trimmed by 2 bases and 5 bases, with 9 bases remaining between them. The CDR3 loop reads CASSEMRTTEAFF. CDR3 coding DNA: TGTGCCAGCAGTGAAATGCGTACTACTGAAGCTTTCTTT.

In its sample, this clone was seen a few times. The chain recombines TRBV9 with TRBJ2-3; D is ambiguous. Per germline, CDR1 SGDLS and CDR2 YYNGEE. The germline V and J ends were trimmed by 4 bases and 2 bases, with 8 bases remaining between them. The CDR3 is made up of 13 amino acids. For the CDR3, the DNA is TGTGCCAGCAGCAAGGGTAACACAGATACGCAGTATTTT. The encoded protein is CASSKGNTDTQYF.

On this clone: Germline is not matched at one junction end, which may reflect a read error. The chain joins TRBV7-7 to TRBJ2-3; 10 bases are shared with TRBD2. CDR1 and CDR2 from the germline V gene are SSHAT and FNYEAQ (reference sequence). This CDR3 contains 15 residues. CDR3 nucleotides: TGTGCTAGCAGCTTAGGTCTAGCGGGAGCAGATACGCAGTATTTT. Translation: CASSLGLAGADTQYF.

The chain links TRBV7-2 to TRBJ2-2; D is possibly TRBD1 or TRBD2 (5 bases each). CDR3 length: 19 residues. The germline CDR1 and CDR2 sequences are SGHTA and FQGNSA. Trimming shortened V by 1 base and J by 4 bases, and 22 bases separated the two germline ends. Here the CDR3 reads CASSLGGRGRARSTGELFF. DNA of the CDR3: TGTGCCAGCAGCTTAGGAGGACGGGGCCGAGCTAGGAGCACCGGGGAGCTGTTTTTT.

The V call is TRBV28, the J call TRBJ1-5; 7 bases match TRBD1. The ends lost 8 bases at V and 5 bases at J; junction bases unmatched: 3. The CDR3 is 12 residues long. Germline V gives CDR1 MDHEN, CDR2 SYDVKM. The CDR3 loop reads CASGTVYQPQHF. In DNA, the CDR3 is TGTGCCAGCGGGACAGTTTATCAGCCCCAGCATTTT.

The gene calls are TRBV6-5 and TRBJ1-3; possible D gene TRBD1, 5 bases. Germline V gives CDR1 MNHEY, CDR2 SVGAGI. Trimming removed 0 bases at V and 0 bases at J, with 9 bases between. The CDR3 is 16 residues long. In DNA form, the CDR3 reads TGTGCCAGCAGTTACTCACAGGAGGCCTCTGGAAACACCATATATTTT. This sequence encodes CASSYSQEASGNTIYF.

The chain links TRBV4-1 to TRBJ2-1; 10 bases are a match to TRBD2. The length of the CDR3 is 16 residues. With V trimmed by 0 bases and J by 6 bases, 5 bases remained unmatched. The germline V gene encodes CDR1 MGHRA and CDR2 YSYEKL. The CDR3 coding sequence is TGCGCCAGCAGCCAAGATAGTGCTAGCGGGGGCAATGAGCAGTTCTTC. Translated: CASSQDSASGGNEQFF.